This TCR beta chain was sequenced during a study of blood T cell repertoires in COVID-19. As for the study in general: The study drew acute and convalescent COVID-19 samples from the United States, Italy and Spain. Sample material is recorded as cDNA or gDNA derived from T cells, B-cell-depleted T cells, or PBMCs.

From germline, CDR1 is ENHRY and CDR2 SYGVKD. CDR3 length equals 13 residues. J was trimmed by 3 bases and V by 11 bases; bases with no gene match: 5. In the authors' methods: Reference gene primer amplification yielded estimated nucleated cell counts. The data were produced by immunoSEQ multiplex PCR, yet TCRdb's version contains in-frame clones alone and is incomplete. For V, J and clone size, that table is used; D and trimming come from the DNA. The profile shows fewer than 80,000 clones, approximately 90% of them singletons. The clonotype originates from a man aged 25-45 years with acute or convalescent COVID-19. This chain joins TRBV10-3 and TRBJ1-1; TRBD1 agrees at 11 bases. The specimen sequenced was peripheral blood. CDR3 protein: CASGTGGDTEAFF. CDR3 bases: TGTGCCTCGGGGACAGGGGGTGACACTGAAGCTTTCTTT.